This is a list of T cell receptor beta chains from one sample in a study of blood T cell repertoires in COVID-19. Some clones are missing from TCRdb's copy, which holds only in-frame ones; the method was immunoSEQ multiplex PCR. The data show approximately 230,000 clones, around four fifths seen once. Input material: peripheral blood. Receptor source: a man at least 80 years old with acute or convalescent COVID-19. CDR3s include the opening cysteine and the closing phenylalanine or tryptophan. D genes are given only for firm matches. Size tells how often a clone was seen (once, few, many) or the class of an expanded clone, and some rows leave it out.

DNA | CDR3 | J | D | size | V
TGTGCCAGCTCACGAAACAGGGCCTTGCTAGCGGGGGGGCCCACAGATACGCAGTATTTT | CASSRNRALLAGGPTDTQYF | TRBJ2-3 | TRBD2 | NA | TRBV18
TGTGCCAGCAGGAGGGGGGGGGTCCAAGAGACCCAGTACTTC | CASRRGGVQETQYF | TRBJ2-5 | NA | NA | TRBV2
TGTGCCAGTAGTGGGGGGTTCGGGGACATTCAGTACTTC | CASSGGFGDIQYF | TRBJ2-4 | NA | NA | TRBV19
TGTGCCAGCAGCCCGACCTGGACAGCATCCTACGAGCAGTACTTC | CASSPTWTASYEQYF | TRBJ2-7 | NA | NA | TRBV7-2
TGTGCCAGCAGTGACTGGCCAAACACAGATACGCAGTATTTT | CASSDWPNTDTQYF | TRBJ2-3 | NA | NA | TRBV6-4
TGTGCCAGCTCACCTCTCCGCGGTAGCGGAATGAGCACAGATACGCAGTATTTT | CASSPLRGSGMSTDTQYF | TRBJ2-3 | NA | NA | TRBV18
TGCGCCAGCAGCGGGGGACAGGGGACTGGAAACACCATATATTTT | CASSGGQGTGNTIYF | TRBJ1-3 | TRBD1 | NA | TRBV5-1
TGCGCCAGCAGCCGCGGGGGCCCCCCAGATACGCAGTATTTT | CASSRGGPPDTQYF | TRBJ2-3 | NA | NA | TRBV5-1
TGTGCCAGTAGTCCTCCCTCGACAGGGACAGGATCGAGAGAGACCCAGTACTTC | CASSPPSTGTGSRETQYF | TRBJ2-5 | TRBD1 | NA | TRBV19
TGTGCCAGATCTAGGGACAGACTGAGTGGCATTCAGTACTTC | CARSRDRLSGIQYF | TRBJ2-4 | TRBD1 | NA | TRBV5-3
TGTGCCAGCAGCCAGACGACTAGCCGCGAGCAGTACTTC | CASSQTTSREQYF | TRBJ2-7 | TRBD2 | NA | TRBV7-6
TGCGCCAGCAGCTTGGACTGGTTCCAAGAGACCCAGTACTTC | CASSLDWFQETQYF | TRBJ2-5 | NA | NA | TRBV5-1
TGTGCCAGCAGTTTCGACCGGTCAGGCATTCAGTACTTC | CASSFDRSGIQYF | TRBJ2-4 | NA | many | TRBV27
TGTGCCAGCAGCGTCCGGGACAGGGGGCGAGAGACCCAGTACTTC | CASSVRDRGRETQYF | TRBJ2-5 | TRBD1 | NA | TRBV27
TGTGCCAGCAGTTTTTTCCCCTTAAGCACAGATACGCAGTATTTT | CASSFFPLSTDTQYF | TRBJ2-3 | NA | NA | TRBV27
TGTGCCAGAACCCCCTGGCTCCAGGGCTCCTACGAGCAGTACTTC | CARTPWLQGSYEQYF | TRBJ2-7 | NA | once | TRBV6-5
TGTGCCAGCAGTGGGGACAGGGTCACCGGGGAGCTGTTTTTT | CASSGDRVTGELFF | TRBJ2-2 | TRBD1 | few | TRBV6-4
TGCAGCGTTTCGCTCGGGACAGATACGCAGTATTTT | CSVSLGTDTQYF | TRBJ2-3 | NA | once | TRBV29-1
TGTGCCAGCAGCTTGGGGACAGGGGGCACCGGGGAGCTGTTTTTT | CASSLGTGGTGELFF | TRBJ2-2 | TRBD1 | NA | TRBV5-4
TGTGCCAGCAGTTTATCCAGGGCCCTAGCGAGAAGCACAGATACGCAGTATTTT | CASSLSRALARSTDTQYF | TRBJ2-3 | NA | NA | TRBV27
TGTGCCACCAGCAGAGACCACCTAGAGGTCGAGCAGTACTTC | CATSRDHLEVEQYF | TRBJ2-7 | NA | NA | TRBV15
TGTGCCACCAGCTACAGTAGCGGGGGCTACGAGCAGTACTTC | CATSYSSGGYEQYF | TRBJ2-7 | TRBD2 | NA | TRBV15